These T cell receptor beta chains were read from a single sample in a study of identical twins. TCRdb re-derived calls from the 5' RACE reads in MiXCR, one entry per CDR3 protein. The sample lists 1.5 million to 2 million distinct CDR3 sequences, 25% to 35% seen once, with 0.25% to 0.3% in the top ten. Sequenced input: cord blood. Source of these receptors: a newborn girl in good health. The CDR3 runs from the conserved cysteine through the conserved F or W. A D gene is named only where the DNA matches it firmly. Clone size is shown for a subset of rows, as once, few, many or a class of expanded clone.

cdr3_length	v_call	clone_size	d_call	j_call	cdr3_nt	cdr3_aa
15	TRBV29-1	few	NA	TRBJ2-3	TGCAGCGTCACCCCGACAGGCCTCGCTGGAGATACGCAGTATTTT	CSVTPTGLAGDTQYF
14	TRBV9	NA	TRBD2	TRBJ2-1	TGTGCCGGCAAGGGCGGGAGCTCCTACAATGAGCAGTTCTTC	CAGKGGSSYNEQFF
20	TRBV15	few	TRBD2	TRBJ2-1	TGTGCCACCAGCAGATTGGCCCGTGCGACTAGCCCGAGGCCTACTCATGAGCAGTTCTTC	CATSRLARATSPRPTHEQFF
14	TRBV20-1	NA	NA	TRBJ1-1	TGCAGTGCTTTTCCGAACACAGGCGGCACTGAAGCTTTCTTT	CSAFPNTGGTEAFF
16	TRBV20-1	few	TRBD2	TRBJ2-1	TGCAGTGCTAAGGCTAGCGGGAGGGCCGCCTACAATGAGCAGTTCTTC	CSAKASGRAAYNEQFF
13	TRBV20-1	NA	TRBD1	TRBJ2-7	TGCAGTGCGGCGGGACAGGGTTACTACGAGCAGTACTTC	CSAAGQGYYEQYF
17	TRBV12-5	few	NA	TRBJ1-2	TGTGCTAGTGGTTTGGTACTGTCCCAGGTGCCCTGGGATGGCTACACCTTC	CASGLVLSQVPWDGYTF
15	TRBV6-2/TRBV6-3	many	TRBD2	TRBJ2-1	TGTGCCAGCAGTTACACCGGGGGGGCCTACAATGAGCAGTTCTTC	CASSYTGGAYNEQFF
13	TRBV3-1	few	NA	TRBJ1-2	TGTGCCAGCAGCCAAGTCAGAGGGAGTGGCTACACCTTC	CASSQVRGSGYTF
15	TRBV12-3/TRBV12-4	NA	NA	TRBJ2-1	TGTGCCAGCATTAATAGGAACACGCCAATTAGTGAGCAGTTCTTC	CASINRNTPISEQFF
16	TRBV4-2	once	TRBD2	TRBJ2-5	TGTACCAGCAGCCCCGGACTAGCGGGGGGCCAAGAGACCCAGTACTTC	CTSSPGLAGGQETQYF
14	TRBV25-1	few	TRBD1	TRBJ1-2	TGTGCCAGCAGTGACCTTGACAGGGGACATGGCTACACCTTC	CASSDLDRGHGYTF
15	TRBV12-3/TRBV12-4	NA	TRBD1	TRBJ1-2	TGTGCCAGCAGTCCCTGGACAGGGCGCAGGGGAGGCTACACCTTC	CASSPWTGRRGGYTF
16	TRBV21-1	few	NA	TRBJ2-3	TGTGCCAGCAGCAAAAGATCTAGCGGGGTCACAGATACGCAGTATTTT	CASSKRSSGVTDTQYF
16	TRBV21-1	NA	NA	TRBJ1-5	TGTGCCAGCAGCAAAGGCGAGGGGGAGGGGAATCAGCCCCAGCATTTT	CASSKGEGEGNQPQHF
17	TRBV4-1	NA	TRBD2	TRBJ2-1	TGCGCCAGCAGCCAAGGGCCGGCTAGCGGGGCCTACAATGTGCAGTTCTTC	CASSQGPASGAYNVQFF
14	TRBV6-2/TRBV6-3	NA	NA	TRBJ1-4	TGTGCCAGCAGTTATGGGGCAGCGAATGAAAAACTGTTTTTT	CASSYGAANEKLFF
16	TRBV5-1	many	TRBD2	TRBJ2-1	TGCGCCAGCAGCCTGACTAGCGGGGGGTTGTTCAATGAGCAGTTCTTC	CASSLTSGGLFNEQFF
15	TRBV7-9	NA	NA	TRBJ1-2	TGTGCCAGCAGCTTGTCGCCAGGGACAACGTTGGGCTACACCTTC	CASSLSPGTTLGYTF
15	TRBV6-1	few	TRBD1	TRBJ1-6	TGTGCCAGCAGCCGACAGGGTACCGCGAATTCACCCCTCCACTTT	CASSRQGTANSPLHF
16	TRBV5-6	few	NA	TRBJ2-5	TGTGCCAGCAGCTTAGATATTGGACGGTGGGAAGAGACCCAGTACTTC	CASSLDIGRWEETQYF
16	TRBV20-1	few	NA	TRBJ1-5	TGCAGTGCTAGAGATCATGGGCAGGTCTCCAATCAGCCCCAGCATTTT	CSARDHGQVSNQPQHF
14	TRBV20-1	NA	TRBD2	TRBJ2-7	TGCAGTGCTCGTACTAGCGGGGGCTACAATGAGCAGTACTTC	CSARTSGGYNEQYF
16	TRBV7-2	many	NA	TRBJ2-3	TGTGCCAGCAGCCCCATCGGTACTGGAAGCACAGATACGCAGTATTTT	CASSPIGTGSTDTQYF
15	TRBV4-1	few	TRBD1	TRBJ2-3	TGCGCCAGCAGCTGGACAGGGAGCGGCACAGATACGCAGTATTTT	CASSWTGSGTDTQYF
14	TRBV4-2	NA	NA	TRBJ2-5	TGTGCCAGCAGCCAAGATCCTAGCAAAGAGACCCAGTACTTC	CASSQDPSKETQYF
16	TRBV21-1	NA	NA	TRBJ1-4	TGTGCCAGCAGCTCAGGAAGATTCGCAACTAATGAAAAACTGTTTTTT	CASSSGRFATNEKLFF
12	TRBV29-1	many	NA	TRBJ1-2	TGCAGCGTTGGGACAGCTAACTATGGCTACACCTTC	CSVGTANYGYTF
17	TRBV6-1	NA	NA	TRBJ2-3	TGTGCCAGCAGTGAAGCGCGGGGGACAAAAGAGGAAGATACGCAGTATTTT	CASSEARGTKEEDTQYF
14	TRBV7-7	NA	TRBD1	TRBJ2-1	TGTGCTAGCAGCTTACAGGGGGCAGGAAATGAGCAGTTCTTC	CASSLQGAGNEQFF
13	TRBV30	few	NA	TRBJ2-4	TGTGCCTGGCTAGGATTAGCCAAAAACATTCAGTACTTC	CAWLGLAKNIQYF
14	TRBV20-1	NA	NA	TRBJ2-5	TGCAGTGCTAGAGGACGGCGGACGCAAGAGACCCAGTACTTC	CSARGRRTQETQYF
18	TRBV27	NA	TRBD1	TRBJ1-6	TGTGCCAGCGGAACGGACAGGCCGCTGAACTCCTATAATTCACCCCTCCACTTT	CASGTDRPLNSYNSPLHF
9	TRBV2	many	NA	TRBJ2-5	TGTGCCAGCAGTGAGACCCAGTACTTC	CASSETQYF
15	TRBV28	NA	TRBD2	TRBJ2-1	TGTGCCACACACTATTCGGGAGGGCGGTCCTACGAGCAGTTCTTC	CATHYSGGRSYEQFF
13	TRBV18	NA	NA	TRBJ1-1	TGTGCCAGCTCACCACACCCGGACACTGAAGCTTTCTTT	CASSPHPDTEAFF
15	TRBV11-2	NA	NA	TRBJ2-7	TGTGCCAGCAGCTTAGATTCCGGCGGCTTCTACGAGCAGTACTTC	CASSLDSGGFYEQYF
14	TRBV20-1	NA	NA	TRBJ1-5	TGCAGTGCTAGAGATGGGAACCTTCACACGCCCCAGCATTTT	CSARDGNLHTPQHF
14	TRBV6-5	NA	NA	TRBJ2-1	TGTGCCAGCAAGAGGGGACGGAACAACAATGAGCAGTTCTTC	CASKRGRNNNEQFF